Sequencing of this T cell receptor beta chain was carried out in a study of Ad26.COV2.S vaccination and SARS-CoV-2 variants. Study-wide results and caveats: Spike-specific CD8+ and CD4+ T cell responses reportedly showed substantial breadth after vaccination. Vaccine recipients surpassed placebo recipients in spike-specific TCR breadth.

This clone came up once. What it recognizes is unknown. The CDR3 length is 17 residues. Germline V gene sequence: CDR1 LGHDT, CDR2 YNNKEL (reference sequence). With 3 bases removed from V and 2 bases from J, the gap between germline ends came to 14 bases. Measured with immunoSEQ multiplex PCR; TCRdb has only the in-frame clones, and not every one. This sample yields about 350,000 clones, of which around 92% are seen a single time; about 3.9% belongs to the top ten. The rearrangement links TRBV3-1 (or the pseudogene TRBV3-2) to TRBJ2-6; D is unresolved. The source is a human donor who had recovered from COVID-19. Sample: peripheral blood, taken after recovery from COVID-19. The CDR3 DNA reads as TGTGCCAGCAGCCACGAACACGGGTTAGCTGGGGCCAACGTCCTGACTTTC. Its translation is CASSHEHGLAGANVLTF.